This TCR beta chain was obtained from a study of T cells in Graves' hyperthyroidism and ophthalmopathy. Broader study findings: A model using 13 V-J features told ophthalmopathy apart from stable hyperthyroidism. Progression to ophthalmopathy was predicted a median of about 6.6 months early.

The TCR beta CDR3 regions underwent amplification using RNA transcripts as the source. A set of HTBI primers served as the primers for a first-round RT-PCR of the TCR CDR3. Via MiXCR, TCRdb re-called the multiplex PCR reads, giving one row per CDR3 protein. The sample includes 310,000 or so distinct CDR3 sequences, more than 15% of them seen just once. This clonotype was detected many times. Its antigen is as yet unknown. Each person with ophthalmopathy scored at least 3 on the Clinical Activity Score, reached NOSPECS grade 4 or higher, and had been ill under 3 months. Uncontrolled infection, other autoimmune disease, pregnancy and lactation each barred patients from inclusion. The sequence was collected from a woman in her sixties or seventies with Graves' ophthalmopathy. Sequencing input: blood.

Here the CDR3 reads CAISETWTDNEKLFF. The CDR3 region has the DNA TGTGCCATCAGTGAGACGTGGACAGATAATGAAAAACTGTTTTTT. This chain links TRBV10-3 with TRBJ1-4, with D possibly being TRBD1 (6 bases). Trimming cost V 2 bases and J 4 bases, with 11 bases left between them. There are 15 residues in the CDR3. Germline assignment: CDR1 ENHRY and CDR2 SYGVKD.